Below, 10 T cell receptor beta chains from the same sample are listed, as sequenced in a study of shared clonotypes between healthy human individuals. Method: immunoSEQ multiplex PCR; TCRdb's copy keeps in-frame clones and lacks some. This sample has about 2.4 million clones, with 93% found just once. Material for sequencing was naive CD4+ T cells from PBMCs. Subset denoted: CD45RA+ positively selected. The source is a man aged 18 to 29 in good health. Some clones in this sample may be carry-over from other donors' samples.

The CDR3 DNA reads as TGCGCCAGCAGCGAATTAGCGGGAGGGCAAGAGACCCAGTACTTC. Amino acids: CASSELAGGQETQYF. This chain joins TRBV5-1 and TRBJ2-5, with 11 positions matching TRBD2. The germline CDR1 and CDR2 sequences are SGHRS and YFSETQ. This CDR3 is built from 15 residues. The trim removed 4 bases at V and 2 bases at J, leaving 4 bases unmatched.

J is TRBJ1-4 and V is TRBV19, with 8 bases identical to TRBD1. The CDR3 spans 14 residues. Trimming at V came to 7 bases and at J to 3 bases, leaving 4 bases not matched to a gene. Germline V gene lookup returns CDR1 LNHDA and CDR2 SQIVND (reference sequence). In DNA, the CDR3 is TGTGCCAGTACTGCGGACAGGGCTAATGAAAAACTGTTTTTT. Translation: CASTADRANEKLFF.

Turning to this clone: The sample carries other DNA sequences with the same CDR3. DNA for the CDR3: TGCAGCGGGGGCGGGCAGGGGGCCACTGAAGCTTTCTTT. It encodes CSGGGQGATEAFF. The chain couples TRBV29-1 to TRBJ1-1; 8 bases match TRBD1. The CDR3 runs to 13 residues. Germline loops: CDR1 SQVTM, CDR2 ANQGSEA. V lost 7 bases, J lost 4 bases, and 8 bases stayed unmatched.

Note on this clone: Additional DNA sequences in this sample encode the identical CDR3. CDR3 region: CASRTQETQYF. In DNA, the CDR3 is TGTGCCAGCAGGACGCAAGAGACCCAGTACTTC. The V gene is TRBV28, the J gene TRBJ2-5; D call uncertain. V was cut by 6 bases and J by 2 bases, with 4 bases left in between. The germline gives CDR1 MDHEN, CDR2 SYDVKM. The CDR3 is made up of 11 amino acids.

This clone has a handful of counts. The sample holds other DNA sequences that translate to the same CDR3. The chain employs TRBV28 and TRBJ1-2; D might be TRBD1 (5 bases). The CDR3 has 13 amino acids. V lost 6 bases and J lost 4, with 12 bases in between. CDR1 and CDR2 (germline): MDHEN, SYDVKM. CDR3 sequence (DNA): TGTGCCAGCAGCCCCGCGGGGGGCTATGGCTACACCTTC. Translated, it gives CASSPAGGYGYTF.

This chain joins TRBV5-1 and TRBJ2-4; D unresolved. The length of the CDR3 is 15 residues. Germline V gene data show CDR1 as SGHRS and CDR2 as YFSETQ. Trimming removed 0 bases at V and 0 bases at J, with 7 bases between. CDR3 loop: CASSLEESAKNIQYF. The DNA of the CDR3 is TGCGCCAGCAGCTTGGAGGAGTCAGCCAAAAACATTCAGTACTTC. The full variable domain, rest sourced from reference TRBV5-1 and TRBJ2-4, is KAGVTQTPRYLIKTRGQQVTLSCSPISGHRSVSWYQQTPGQGLQFLFEYFSETQRNKGNFPGRFSGRQFSNSRSEMNVSTLELGDSALYLCASSLEESAKNIQYFGAGTRLSVL.

This clone was counted a single time. CDR3 sequence reads: CASSLLGLAYNEQFF. The CDR3 nucleotides read TGTGCCAGCAGCTTATTGGGACTAGCCTACAATGAGCAGTTCTTC. The V call is TRBV7-3, the J call TRBJ2-1; 8 positions agree with TRBD2. CDR3 length: 15 residues. CDR1 is SGHTA and CDR2 is FQGTGA in the germline V gene. The J segment lost 2 bases and the V segment lost 2 bases, leaving 2 bases of the junction unmatched.

The chain combines TRBV6-6 with TRBJ1-4; D possibly corresponds to TRBD1 (6 bases). The CDR3 spans 16 residues. The ends were cut back, 7 bases at V and 8 bases at J, with 23 bases in the middle. Germline loops: CDR1 MNHNY, CDR2 SVGAGI (reference sequence). This CDR3 is CASTQRGQPHWEKLFF. As DNA, the CDR3 is TGTGCCAGCACCCAACGGGGACAACCTCATTGGGAAAAACTGTTTTTT.

This clone was seen just once. The rearrangement links TRBV6-5 to TRBJ2-3; 11 nucleotides line up with TRBD2. The junction had 7 bases not matched to a gene; V was cut back by 4 bases and J by 4 bases. This CDR3 spans 16 amino acids. Germline-derived CDR1 and CDR2 are MNHEY and SVGAGI. The CDR3 nucleotides read TGTGCCAGCAGTTCCCTTAGCGGGAGGGGCGCAGATACGCAGTATTTT. This sequence encodes CASSSLSGRGADTQYF.

This chain joins TRBV28 and TRBJ2-1, with 8 positions matching TRBD2. Germline V gene sequence: CDR1 MDHEN, CDR2 SYDVKM. This CDR3 has 14 residues. The V and J ends lost 7 bases and 7 bases, in that order; junction bases with no gene match: 9. The CDR3 sequence is CASTTQGGRNEQFF. CDR3 bases: TGTGCCAGCACTACCCAGGGCGGGAGGAATGAGCAGTTCTTC.